Listed here are 17 T cell receptor beta chains from one sample, sequenced in a study of shared clonotypes between healthy human individuals. Positive CCR7 selection of CD45RO-negative cells yielded the naive CD8 cells, and terminally differentiated effector memory CD45RA+ cells were excluded. Profiling relied on immunoSEQ multiplex PCR, and the TCRdb table lists in-frame clones only, not all of them. The sample shows hundreds of thousands of clones, approximately 90% of them seen only once. Sequencing was carried out using naive CD8+ T cells sorted from blood. These receptors were collected from a young man in good health.

This chain connects TRBV27 to TRBJ2-7; the match to TRBD2 covers 7 bases. This CDR3 contains 13 residues. The V segment lost 6 bases and the J segment 5 bases; nucleotides outside the gene matches: 7. Germline CDR1 reads MNHEY; CDR2 reads SMNVEV (reference sequence). The CDR3 nucleotides read TGTGCCAGCAGCTCAAAGGCGGGAGACGAGCAGTACTTC. It specifies CASSSKAGDEQYF.

This chain joins TRBV5-1 and TRBJ2-7, with 7 bases identical to TRBD2. CDR3 length: 16 amino acids. The trim removed 2 bases at V and 0 bases at J, leaving 8 bases unmatched. Germline values: CDR1 SGHRS, CDR2 YFSETQ. The CDR3 loop reads CASSFETGGNSYEQYF. CDR3 DNA: TGCGCCAGCAGCTTTGAGACGGGGGGAAACTCCTACGAGCAGTACTTC.

This clone was observed many times. The chain joins TRBV7-9 to TRBJ2-5, with 10 bases lining up with TRBD2. V lost 5 bases and J lost 5; bases outside the gene matches: 14. CDR3 size: 17 residues. The germline V gene encodes CDR1 SEHNR and CDR2 FQNEAQ (reference sequence). Written as DNA, the CDR3 is TGTGCCAGCAGCCCCAGGACTAGCGGATTTTTCGGGGAGACCCAGTACTTC. Translating gives CASSPRTSGFFGETQYF.

The chain uses TRBV7-9 and TRBJ2-7; 10 bases agree with TRBD2. J was trimmed by 6 bases and V by 4 bases; bases with no gene match: 3. The length of the CDR3 is 13 residues. CDR1 SEHNR and CDR2 FQNEAQ come from the germline V gene (reference sequence). The DNA of the CDR3 is TGTGCCAGCAGCTCGGCTAGCGGGAGCGAGCAGTACTTC. This sequence encodes CASSSASGSEQYF.

As regards this clone: A read error may explain this, as a much larger clone is one base away. The J gene is TRBJ2-7, the V gene TRBV5-4; D possibly corresponds to TRBD2 (6 bases). Trimming shortened V by 4 bases and J by 3 bases, and 11 bases separated the two germline ends. Germline loops: CDR1 SGHNT, CDR2 YYREEE (reference sequence). The length of the CDR3 is 13 residues. This chain's CDR3 is CASSPGLLYEQYF. DNA of the CDR3: TGTGCCAGCAGCCCGGGACTGCTCTACGAGCAGTACTTC.

V and J are TRBV27 and TRBJ2-7; the D call may be TRBD1 or TRBD2 (5 bases each). The V gene lost 8 bases and the J gene lost 5 bases, with 16 bases spanning the gap. This CDR3 has 13 amino acids. Germline V gene data show CDR1 as MNHEY and CDR2 as SMNVEV (reference sequence). CDR3 in DNA: TGTGCCAGCCAGGGTCCGGGGATCCACGAGCAGTACTTC. Translated, it gives CASQGPGIHEQYF.

The chain employs TRBV5-1 and TRBJ2-3, with D perhaps given as TRBD1 or TRBD2 (6 bases each). The CDR3 runs to 15 residues. Deletions cut 4 bases from V and 4 bases from J, with 16 bases between. CDR1 and CDR2 (germline): SGHRS, YFSETQ. Written as DNA, the CDR3 is TGCGCCAGCAGCCGGGGGCCCGCAGATCCAGATACGCAGTATTTT. This translates into CASSRGPADPDTQYF.

CDR3 DNA sequence: TGTGCCAGCAGCTCTACATCGGACAGGGCTCAGCCCCAGCATTTT. Amino acids: CASSSTSDRAQPQHF. The J gene is TRBJ1-5, the V gene TRBV7-9, with 8 nucleotides matching TRBD1. The germline CDR1 and CDR2 sequences are SEHNR and FQNEAQ (reference sequence). The CDR3 runs to 15 residues. The J segment lost 6 bases and the V segment lost 4 bases, leaving 8 bases of the junction unmatched.

The V gene is TRBV18, the J gene TRBJ2-7; 12 bases are a match to TRBD2. With 5 bases clipped from V and 7 bases from J, the junction kept 9 bases outside the gene matches. From germline, CDR1 is KGHSH and CDR2 LQKENI. The CDR3 loop spans 15 amino acids. The CDR3 nucleotides read TGTGCCAGCTCATCTAGCGGGGGGGCCTCGGGTGAGCAGTACTTC. It is translated as CASSSSGGASGEQYF.

The V gene is TRBV29-1, the J gene TRBJ1-1; D possibly corresponds to TRBD1 (6 bases). The CDR3 has 14 residues. The V gene lost 7 bases and the J gene lost 4 bases, with 19 bases spanning the gap. Germline values: CDR1 SQVTM, CDR2 ANQGSEA. As DNA, the CDR3 is TGCAGCGGGGATTCCTGGGGGCTGGCCACTGAAGCTTTCTTT. As protein: CSGDSWGLATEAFF. Using reference TRBV29-1 and TRBJ1-1 for the parts outside the CDR3, the full variable domain is SAVISQKPSRDICQRGTSLTIQCQVDSQVTMMFWYRQQPGQSLTLIATANQGSEATYESGFVIDKFPISRPNLTFSTLTVSNMSPEDSSIYLCSGDSWGLATEAFFGQGTRLTVV.

This clone was recorded once. The chain combines TRBV29-1 with TRBJ2-3; TRBD1 matches at 8 bases. Losses at the gene ends were 6 bases for V and 4 bases for J; bases not matched to a gene: 18. The germline gives CDR1 SQVTM, CDR2 ANQGSEA. There are 17 residues in the CDR3. CDR3 in DNA: TGCAGCGTCCTCGACCCCAGGGGGCGCATCGCCCCAGATACGCAGTATTTT. This gives the protein CSVLDPRGRIAPDTQYF.

This chain joins TRBV18 and TRBJ2-3; no clear D. The CDR3 has 20 residues. V was shortened by 1 base and J by 1 base, with 24 bases between the two germline ends. In germline, CDR1 is KGHSH, CDR2 LQKENI. The CDR3 bases are TGTGCCAGCTCACCACTTTATTACAGCGATAGCCGCGATCGCACAGATACGCAGTATTTT. Translating gives CASSPLYYSDSRDRTDTQYF.

This chain links TRBV14 with TRBJ2-5; TRBD2 aligns across 8 bases. J was trimmed by 1 base and V by 3 bases; bases with no gene match: 16. The CDR3 sequence is 19 residues long. The germline gives CDR1 SGHDN, CDR2 FVKESK. CDR3 coding DNA: TGTGCCAGCAGCCAGGTCAAAAGTGGACTAGCAGCCTTCCAAGAGACCCAGTACTTC. Encoded protein: CASSQVKSGLAAFQETQYF.

This chain uses TRBV11-2 with TRBJ1-5, with 7 bases lining up with TRBD1. This CDR3 has 13 residues. Unmatched junction bases numbered 5, after V lost 8 bases and J lost 4 bases. Per the germline V gene, CDR1 is SGHAT and CDR2 is FQNNGV. CDR3 sequence reads: CASATGTNQPQHF. In DNA form, the CDR3 reads TGTGCCAGCGCGACAGGGACAAATCAGCCCCAGCATTTT.

The V call is TRBV27, the J call TRBJ2-1; D is perhaps TRBD2 (7 bases). The V end lost 4 bases, the J end lost 8 bases, and 21 bases lay between the germline ends. The germline CDR1 and CDR2 sequences are MNHEY and SMNVEV (reference sequence). The CDR3 is 16 amino acids. CDR3 sequence: CASSSLVFGRGYEQFF. CDR3 nucleotides: TGTGCCAGCAGTTCCCTCGTATTTGGGAGGGGGTATGAGCAGTTCTTC.

This chain joins TRBV7-9 and TRBJ2-5; D ambiguous. Germline V lookup: CDR1 SEHNR, CDR2 FQNEAQ (reference sequence). Trimming cost V 2 bases and J 4 bases, with 17 bases left between them. This CDR3 region has 16 residues. The CDR3, as DNA: TGTGCCAGCAGCTTACTTGTCTCAGGACCCGGAGAGACCCAGTACTTC. Encoded protein: CASSLLVSGPGETQYF.

The chain recombines TRBV4-1 with TRBJ2-1, with 9 bases lining up with TRBD1. This CDR3 is 13 amino acids long. Trimming at V came to 5 bases and at J to 9 bases, leaving 5 bases not matched to a gene. Per germline, CDR1 MGHRA and CDR2 YSYEKL. The CDR3 coding sequence is TGCGCCAGCAGCAAAACAGGGGGCGGTGAGCAGTTCTTC. It yields the protein CASSKTGGGEQFF.